Following are 26 T cell receptor beta chains from one sample sequenced in a study of cytomegalovirus exposure and HLA in healthy donors (dated 2017 in TCRdb). Library preparation used the immunoSEQ multiplex PCR assay. For the multiplex PCR, a mixture combining 60 forward primers for TCR Vbeta segments and 13 reverse primers for TCR Jbeta segments was used. In TCRdb, the immuneACCESS table is reduced to in-frame sequences with V and J assigned. These tables do not hold every clone; where another copy was compared, an unresolved V gene accounts for under half, and the others remain unexplained. In this sample the table shows about 100,000 clones, about 72% of which occur a single time. The ten most abundant clones make up 15% to 20% of the sample. Sequences were obtained from PBMCs. The receptors here all came from a woman aged 60-75 years in good health and CMV-seropositive.

This clone was detected once. The gene calls are TRBV10-3 and TRBJ1-3, with TRBD1 matching 8 bases. The CDR3 runs to 13 residues. Germline CDR1 and CDR2: ENHRY and SYGVKD. V dropped 6 bases and J dropped 4; count of bases not matched to a gene: 2. The CDR3 spells CAISSGGGNTIYF. The CDR3 DNA sequence: TGTGCCATCAGCTCAGGGGGCGGAAACACCATATATTTT.

The rearrangement uses TRBV4-1 and TRBJ1-5; TRBD1 agrees at 12 bases. Germline loops: CDR1 MGHRA, CDR2 YSYEKL. The CDR3 totals 15 residues. J gave up 7 bases and V 6 bases, and 7 bases lay outside the gene matches. CDR3 protein: CASSLGTGGEQPQHF. CDR3 coding DNA: TGCGCCAGCAGTCTTGGGACAGGGGGCGAACAGCCCCAGCATTTT.

Here the CDR3 reads CASSLGGNSYEQYF. CDR3 bases: TGTGCCAGCAGTTTAGGCGGCAACTCCTACGAGCAGTACTTC. This chain connects TRBV28 to TRBJ2-7; D call uncertain. Germline V gene data show CDR1 as MDHEN and CDR2 as SYDVKM. Trimming stripped 2 bases from V and 0 bases from J, with 8 bases between. This CDR3 is built from 14 residues.

This chain links TRBV7-8 with TRBJ2-1; 8 bases fit TRBD1. Germline V gene lookup returns CDR1 SGHVS and CDR2 FQNEAQ. Trimming at V came to 3 bases and at J to 6 bases, leaving 4 bases not matched to a gene. The CDR3 spans 14 residues. The CDR3 loop is CASSLTTGVNEQFF. In nucleotides, the CDR3 is TGTGCCAGCAGCTTGACGACAGGGGTCAATGAGCAGTTCTTC. The variable domain in full, with the rest retrieved from reference TRBV7-8 and TRBJ2-1, is GAGVSQSPRYKVAKRGQDVALRCDPISGHVSLFWYQQALGQGPEFLTYFQNEAQLDKSGLPSDRFFAERPEGSVSTLKIQRTQQEDSAVYLCASSLTTGVNEQFFGPGTRLTVL.

This clone appeared once. The chain is built from TRBV7-9 and TRBJ1-5, with D possibly TRBD1 on 5 matching bases. V shed 1 base and J shed 4 bases, with 17 bases lying between them. The CDR3 is 17 amino acids. The V gene's germline CDR1 is SEHNR and CDR2 FQNEAQ (reference sequence). CDR3 residues: CASSLVSGTLGNQPQHF. Here the CDR3 DNA reads TGTGCCAGCAGCTTAGTTAGCGGGACGTTGGGGAATCAGCCCCAGCATTTT. The full variable domain, its missing parts supplied by reference TRBV7-9 and TRBJ1-5, is DTGVSQNPRHKITKRGQNVTFRCDPISEHNRLYWYRQTLGQGPEFLTYFQNEAQLEKSRLLSDRFSAERPKGSFSTLEIQRTEQGDSAMYLCASSLVSGTLGNQPQHFGDGTRLSIL.

This clone appeared a few times. The chain combines TRBV7-6 with TRBJ1-4, with 12 bases that match TRBD1. V lost 3 bases and J lost 8; bases outside the gene matches: 7. The germline CDR1 and CDR2 sequences are SGHVS and FNYEAQ. This CDR3 has 16 residues. The DNA of the CDR3 is TGTGCCAGCAGCTTTTTGGCGGGACAGGGGGCGGAAAAACTGTTTTTT. Translating it yields CASSFLAGQGAEKLFF.

This clone has only a few counts. The chain couples TRBV18 to TRBJ2-2; no definite D call. V lost 1 base to trimming and J lost 3 bases, with 6 bases between them. Germline CDR1 is KGHSH and CDR2 is LQKENI. The length of the CDR3 is 14 residues. CDR3 in DNA: TGTGCCAGCTCACCACGACTCGACACCGGGGAGCTGTTTTTT. Protein product: CASSPRLDTGELFF.

This clone was picked up a small number of times. This chain connects TRBV10-1 to TRBJ1-5; TRBD1 matches 12 bases. Trimming cost V 8 bases and J 6 bases; bases outside gene matches: 5. This CDR3 contains 14 residues. Germline lookup yields CDR1 WNHNN and CDR2 SYGVQD (reference sequence). This CDR3 is CASGTGGGFQPQHF. CDR3 DNA sequence: TGCGCCAGCGGGACAGGGGGCGGTTTTCAGCCCCAGCATTTT.

The genes are TRBV19 and TRBJ1-2; 8 bases are a match to TRBD1. CDR3 length: 18 amino acids. Per the germline V gene, CDR1 is LNHDA and CDR2 is SQIVND (reference sequence). V shed 8 bases, J shed 3 bases, and the junction held 20 bases outside the gene matches. The CDR3 DNA follows: TGTGCCAGTGCTATGTCGGACAGGGTCTTGGGGGCATACTATGGCTACACCTTC. Translation gives CASAMSDRVLGAYYGYTF. The full variable domain, its missing parts supplied by reference TRBV19 and TRBJ1-2, is DGGITQSPKYLFRKEGQNVTLSCEQNLNHDAMYWYRQDPGQGLRLIYYSQIVNDFQKGDIAEGYSVSREKKESFPLTVTSAQKNPTAFYLCASAMSDRVLGAYYGYTFGSGTRLTVV.

The chain employs TRBV2 and TRBJ1-4; 8 positions match TRBD1. Looked up from germline, CDR1 is SNHLY and CDR2 is FYNNEI. This CDR3 has 15 amino acids. The V and J ends lost 6 bases and 8 bases, in that order; junction bases with no gene match: 11. CDR3 residues: CASRHRQGQGEKLFF. The CDR3 nucleotides are TGTGCCAGCAGACACAGACAGGGGCAAGGGGAAAAACTGTTTTTT.

The J gene is TRBJ2-2, the V gene TRBV29-1; no clear D. V was shortened by 7 bases and J by 4 bases, with 7 bases between the two germline ends. The CDR3 has 11 amino acids. Germline CDR1 SQVTM, CDR2 ANQGSEA. CDR3 region: CSARGTGELFF. The CDR3 DNA follows: TGCAGCGCACGAGGCACCGGGGAGCTGTTTTTT.

The genes are TRBV18 and TRBJ1-1; 9 nucleotides match TRBD1. CDR3 length equals 15 residues. V lost 3 bases to trimming and J lost 4 bases; unmatched junction nucleotides: 6. In germline, CDR1 is KGHSH, CDR2 LQKENI. The DNA of the CDR3 is TGTGCCAGCTCACCCCGGACAGGGGAGGGCACTGAAGCTTTCTTT. Translation: CASSPRTGEGTEAFF. The variable domain in full, completed from reference TRBV18 and TRBJ1-1, reads NAGVMQNPRHLVRRRGQEARLRCSPMKGHSHVYWYRQLPEEGLKFMVYLQKENIIDESGMPKERFSAEFPKEGPSILRIQQVVRGDSAAYFCASSPRTGEGTEAFFGQGTRLTVV.

This clone has just a few counts. The V and J genes are TRBV2 and TRBJ1-5, with D unresolved. V shed 3 bases and J shed 1 base, with 7 bases lying between them. The germline gives CDR1 SNHLY, CDR2 FYNNEI. CDR3 length: 14 residues. This CDR3 is CASSDYLSNQPQHF. The CDR3 coding sequence is TGTGCCAGCAGTGACTATCTAAGCAATCAGCCCCAGCATTTT.

The V gene is TRBV4-2, the J gene TRBJ2-7; TRBD2 aligns across 7 bases. The CDR3 has 14 amino acids. Germline CDR1 LGHNA, CDR2 YNFKEQ. V was clipped by 0 bases and J by 3 bases; unmatched bases: 2. Here the CDR3 DNA reads TGTGCCAGCAGCCAAGATCGGGACTACTACGAGCAGTACTTC. Amino acid sequence: CASSQDRDYYEQYF.

V gene TRBV29-1 combines with J gene TRBJ2-3, with 9 bases aligning to TRBD2. Germline CDR1 reads SQVTM; CDR2 reads ANQGSEA. The CDR3 loop spans 15 amino acids. The V segment lost 6 bases and the J segment 3 bases; nucleotides outside the gene matches: 10. The CDR3 DNA sequence: TGCAGCGTCGGTGGTGGTAGCGGGAGTACAGATACGCAGTATTTT. Amino acids: CSVGGGSGSTDTQYF.

Concerning this clone itself: Distinct nucleotide sequences in the sample also encode this CDR3. The chain has TRBV5-1 and TRBJ1-5; D uncertain. Germline CDR1 reads SGHRS; CDR2 reads YFSETQ. This CDR3 region has 15 residues. V lost 4 bases and J 4 bases, leaving 15 bases between the germline ends. For the CDR3, the DNA is TGCGCCAGCAGCCTCGGCGGTAGCGGTAATCAGCCCCAGCATTTT. Its protein is CASSLGGSGNQPQHF.

The rearrangement links TRBV11-3 to TRBJ2-3; a possible D gene is TRBD2 (6 bases). CDR3 length: 13 amino acids. Germline loops: CDR1 SGHNT, CDR2 YENEEA. Trimming took off 1 base at V and 6 bases at J, with 8 bases between the two ends. This CDR3 is CASSLVGGDTQYF. DNA of the CDR3: TGTGCCAGCAGCTTAGTCGGGGGTGATACGCAGTATTTT. The complete variable domain, with remaining parts taken from reference TRBV11-3 and TRBJ2-3, reads EAGVVQSPRYKIIEKKQPVAFWCNPISGHNTLYWYLQNLGQGPELLIRYENEEAVDDSQLPKDRFSAERLKGVDSTLKIQPAELGDSAVYLCASSLVGGDTQYFGPGTRLTVL.

By its share, this clone is medium-sized. The CDR3 DNA reads TGTGCCTGGAGTGTGGTCAGCTCCTACGAGCAGTACTTC. Translated, it gives CAWSVVSSYEQYF. The rearrangement joins TRBV30 to TRBJ2-7; D gene uncertain. This CDR3 region has 13 residues. V was cut by 0 bases and J by 0 bases, with 6 bases left in between. Germline assignment: CDR1 GTSNPN and CDR2 SVGIG (reference sequence).

The chain uses TRBV19 and TRBJ2-1; perhaps TRBD1 as D (6 bases). In germline, CDR1 is LNHDA, CDR2 SQIVND (reference sequence). This CDR3 has 15 amino acids. V was trimmed by 3 bases and J by 9 bases, leaving 18 bases between them. CDR3 in amino acids: CASSIPGAGVAEQFF. The CDR3 coding sequence is TGTGCCAGTAGTATCCCCGGGGCAGGGGTAGCTGAGCAGTTCTTC.

The V call is TRBV19, the J call TRBJ1-5; D remains unclear. The germline V and J ends were trimmed by 9 bases and 9 bases, with 15 bases remaining between them. Germline lookup yields CDR1 LNHDA and CDR2 SQIVND (reference sequence). This CDR3 has 12 residues. The CDR3 spells CASSDWPGPQHF. The CDR3 coding sequence is TGTGCCAGCTCCGACTGGCCGGGGCCCCAGCATTTT.

The chain joins TRBV19 to TRBJ2-2; TRBD1 matches at 10 bases. V lost 3 bases and J lost 3; bases outside the gene matches: 4. In germline, CDR1 is LNHDA, CDR2 SQIVND (reference sequence). This CDR3 region has 16 residues. The CDR3 spells CASSMTGGVDTGELFF. Written as DNA, the CDR3 is TGTGCCAGTAGTATGACAGGGGGCGTCGACACCGGGGAGCTGTTTTTT.

There are a few counts of this clone. V is TRBV29-1 and J is TRBJ1-1, with no clear D. Trimming took off 5 bases at V and 0 bases at J, with 13 bases between the two ends. This CDR3 spans 14 amino acids. From germline, CDR1 is SQVTM and CDR2 ANQGSEA. The chain's CDR3 is CSVNFGFLNTEAFF. The CDR3 DNA is TGCAGCGTTAATTTCGGGTTTTTGAACACTGAAGCTTTCTTT. The whole variable domain, remainder taken from reference TRBV29-1 and TRBJ1-1, is SAVISQKPSRDICQRGTSLTIQCQVDSQVTMMFWYRQQPGQSLTLIATANQGSEATYESGFVIDKFPISRPNLTFSTLTVSNMSPEDSSIYLCSVNFGFLNTEAFFGQGTRLTVV.

The rearrangement joins TRBV7-8 to TRBJ2-1, with TRBD1 as a possible D gene (7 bases). V lost 5 bases and J 9 bases, leaving 14 bases between the germline ends. CDR1 and CDR2 from the germline V gene are SGHVS and FQNEAQ. The CDR3 has 13 residues. CDR3 region: CASSQDRRGEQFF. The CDR3 region has the DNA TGTGCCAGCAGCCAGGACAGGCGGGGTGAGCAGTTCTTC.

The chain employs TRBV19 and TRBJ2-3; perhaps TRBD1 as D (6 bases). The CDR3 covers 16 residues. Trimming stripped 5 bases from V and 2 bases from J, with 17 bases between. Germline assignment: CDR1 LNHDA and CDR2 SQIVND (reference sequence). Here the CDR3 DNA reads TGTGCCAGTAGTGCACCGGGACAAGGAATCACAGATACGCAGTATTTT. Translating gives CASSAPGQGITDTQYF.

The rearrangement uses TRBV2 and TRBJ1-2; TRBD1 is a possible D gene (5 bases). The V end was cut by 6 bases, the J end by 5 bases, with 10 bases between. This CDR3 contains 12 residues. The germline gives CDR1 SNHLY, CDR2 FYNNEI. In DNA form, the CDR3 reads TGTGCCAGCAGACAGGTGGTTTATGGCTACACCTTC. Its protein is CASRQVVYGYTF.

The chain uses TRBV10-3 and TRBJ2-1; D might be TRBD1 (5 bases). CDR3 length: 12 residues. CDR1 and CDR2 (germline): ENHRY, SYGVKD. V lost 6 bases, J lost 6 bases, and 9 bases lay in between. In nucleotides, the CDR3 is TGTGCCATCAGAGACAGAGGCAATGAGCAGTTCTTC. It is translated as CAIRDRGNEQFF.